This TCR beta chain was observed in a study of blood T cell repertoires in COVID-19. V was clipped by 0 bases and J by 4 bases, with 13 bases between them. This CDR3 comprises 15 residues. Per the germline V gene, CDR1 is SGHDT and CDR2 is YYEEEE. TCRdb's table, derived via immunoSEQ multiplex PCR, lists solely in-frame clones and lacks some. The sample has 15,000 to 20,000 clones, around 81% seen once. The sequencing input was peripheral blood. The source is a man in his forties or fifties with active or convalescent COVID-19. The J gene is TRBJ1-2, the V gene TRBV5-6; D is unclear. The CDR3 protein is CASSLGDSARYGYTF. CDR3 in DNA: TGTGCCAGCAGCTTGGGCGATTCCGCTCGCTATGGCTACACCTTC.